Listed below are T cell receptor beta chains from one sample, sequenced in a study of cytomegalovirus exposure and HLA in healthy donors. The method was immunoSEQ multiplex PCR; TCRdb's version includes in-frame clones alone and lacks a portion of them. The sample yields 85,000 to 100,000 clones, under 65% seen once. Sequencing used PBMCs. Source of these receptors: a man aged 55 to 70 in good health and CMV-seronegative. Both conserved end residues are part of each CDR3. Each record gives: V gene, clone size, CDR3 length, D gene, J gene, CDR3 protein, CDR3 DNA. D genes are given only for firm matches. Expanded clones are given a class, and other clones once, few, many or no size at all.

TRBV4-2	NA	15	NA	TRBJ1-2	CASSQAGRGVLGYTF	TGTGCCAGCAGCCAGGCGGGTCGGGGGGTTTTGGGCTACACCTTC
TRBV2	once	14	TRBD2	TRBJ2-7	CASTGTSGIPEQYF	TGTGCCAGCACCGGGACTAGCGGGATTCCCGAGCAGTACTTC
TRBV19	NA	13	NA	TRBJ2-7	CASSPLGEGVKYF	TGTGCCAGTAGTCCATTGGGGGAGGGGGTAAAGTACTTC
TRBV2	once	15	NA	TRBJ2-3	CASKSSGGFTDTQYF	TGTGCCAGCAAAAGTTCAGGAGGTTTTACAGATACGCAGTATTTT
TRBV25-1	medium-sized	16	TRBD1	TRBJ1-5	CASSDEDRGVNQPQHF	TGTGCCAGCAGTGATGAGGACAGGGGCGTGAATCAGCCCCAGCATTTT
TRBV5-1	NA	15	NA	TRBJ2-5	CASSLSAVGGETQYF	TGCGCCAGCAGCTTGTCTGCGGTTGGGGGGGAGACCCAGTACTTC
TRBV6-4	NA	14	TRBD2	TRBJ2-3	CASSVAGSTDTQYF	TGTGCCAGCAGCGTAGCGGGGTCCACAGATACGCAGTATTTT
TRBV19	few	14	NA	TRBJ2-7	CASSIRFVGGEQYF	TGTGCCAGTAGTATTCGATTTGTTGGGGGGGAGCAGTACTTC
TRBV10-3	few	15	TRBD2	TRBJ2-1	CAITPGLAGENEQFF	TGTGCCATCACTCCGGGACTAGCGGGAGAGAATGAGCAGTTCTTC
TRBV7-6	NA	18	TRBD1	TRBJ1-4	CASSLQNAGGLVEEKLFF	TGTGCCAGCAGCTTACAAAACGCAGGGGGGCTGGTCGAAGAAAAACTGTTTTTT
TRBV2	NA	14	TRBD1	TRBJ2-7	CATRITGATYEQYF	TGTGCCACCAGGATTACAGGGGCTACCTACGAGCAGTACTTC
TRBV6-6	few	13	NA	TRBJ2-5	CASRPSGQETQYF	TGTGCCAGCAGACCCTCGGGTCAAGAGACCCAGTACTTC
TRBV4-2	NA	15	NA	TRBJ1-2	CASSREATGDGGYTF	TGTGCCAGCAGCCGAGAAGCGACGGGGGATGGAGGCTACACCTTC
TRBV14	NA	14	TRBD2	TRBJ2-7	CASSQASGPYEQYF	TGTGCCAGCAGCCAGGCTAGCGGGCCCTACGAGCAGTACTTC
TRBV28	NA	15	NA	TRBJ1-2	CASSTHRELYYGYTF	TGTGCCAGCAGTACCCACAGGGAGCTTTACTATGGCTACACCTTC
TRBV5-1	few	16	TRBD1	TRBJ1-1	CASSLDSDRENTEAFF	TGCGCCAGCAGCTTGGATAGCGACAGGGAGAACACTGAAGCTTTCTTT
TRBV4-2	once	15	NA	TRBJ1-3	CASSYSQGSGNTIYF	TGTGCCAGCAGCTATAGTCAGGGCTCTGGAAACACCATATATTTT
TRBV19	NA	16	TRBD1	TRBJ2-3	CASSLGQGPSTDTQYF	TGTGCCAGTAGTCTCGGACAGGGGCCAAGCACAGATACGCAGTATTTT
TRBV19	once	15	TRBD1	TRBJ2-2	CASFDRGPNTGELFF	TGTGCCAGCTTCGACAGGGGCCCGAACACCGGGGAGCTGTTTTTT
TRBV4-1	NA	15	NA	TRBJ1-2	CASSPQDRPDYGYTF	TGCGCCAGCAGCCCCCAAGACAGGCCGGACTATGGCTACACCTTC
TRBV9	NA	16	TRBD1	TRBJ2-7	CASSKWRQGESYEQYF	TGTGCCAGCAGCAAATGGAGACAGGGTGAGTCCTACGAGCAGTACTTC
TRBV27	NA	14	NA	TRBJ1-1	CASSTYREITEAFF	TGTGCCAGCAGTACCTACAGGGAGATCACTGAAGCTTTCTTT
TRBV5-1	NA	16	NA	TRBJ1-2	CASSPEAGQEIYGYTF	TGCGCCAGCAGCCCCGAAGCGGGGCAGGAGATTTATGGCTACACCTTC
TRBV5-6	NA	18	NA	TRBJ1-6	CASSWSPRRVGYNSPLHF	TGTGCCAGCAGCTGGAGTCCGCGCAGGGTGGGCTATAATTCACCCCTCCACTTT
TRBV5-4	NA	12	NA	TRBJ1-1	CASSSLSSEAFF	TGTGCCAGCAGCTCCCTATCATCTGAAGCTTTCTTT
TRBV7-9	NA	12	NA	TRBJ1-3	CASTFGGNTIYF	TGTGCCAGCACCTTCGGGGGAAACACCATATATTTT
TRBV9	NA	16	NA	TRBJ1-4	CASSVDLGQGNEKLFF	TGTGCCAGCAGCGTAGATCTTGGGCAGGGAAATGAAAAACTGTTTTTT
TRBV6-1	NA	14	NA	TRBJ1-1	CASSLKTGSAEAFF	TGTGCCAGCAGTTTGAAAACGGGTAGCGCTGAAGCTTTCTTT
TRBV28	NA	12	NA	TRBJ1-2	CASSPGVYGYTF	TGTGCCAGCAGCCCCGGAGTTTATGGCTACACCTTC
TRBV13	few	15	TRBD2	TRBJ2-5	CASSLRTSGKETQYF	TGTGCCAGCAGCTTAAGGACTAGCGGGAAAGAGACCCAGTACTTC
TRBV5-1	NA	15	NA	TRBJ2-3	CASSLEHLSTDTQYF	TGCGCCAGCAGCTTGGAGCATCTTAGCACAGATACGCAGTATTTT
TRBV7-9	NA	16	TRBD2	TRBJ2-3	CASSSGLAGFTDTQYF	TGTGCCAGCAGCTCCGGACTAGCGGGGTTCACAGATACGCAGTATTTT
TRBV25-1	NA	14	NA	TRBJ2-1	CASSVSGLYNEQFF	TGTGCCAGCAGTGTTAGCGGATTATACAATGAGCAGTTCTTC
TRBV6-5	NA	12	TRBD1	TRBJ1-4	CASRDSHEKLFF	TGTGCCAGCCGGGACAGCCATGAAAAACTGTTTTTT
TRBV6-1	NA	19	TRBD1	TRBJ1-1	CASSVYPGTGVLMNTEAFF	TGTGCCAGCAGTGTATACCCCGGGACAGGCGTTCTTATGAACACTGAAGCTTTCTTT
TRBV7-8	NA	15	TRBD1	TRBJ1-3	CASSEGQGVGNTIYF	TGTGCCAGCAGCGAAGGACAGGGCGTTGGAAACACCATATATTTT
TRBV7-9	once	14	NA	TRBJ1-2	CASSSSTANYGYTF	TGTGCCAGCAGCTCAAGCACTGCTAACTATGGCTACACCTTC
TRBV6-6	NA	14	NA	TRBJ2-7	CASSLGQNNYEQYF	TGTGCCAGCAGCCTTGGACAAAACAACTACGAGCAGTACTTC
TRBV7-3	few	14	TRBD1	TRBJ1-3	CASSRNRGGNTIYF	TGTGCCAGCAGCCGAAACAGGGGTGGAAACACCATATATTTT
TRBV7-2	NA	13	NA	TRBJ2-5	CASSLRQGPTQYF	TGTGCCAGCAGTCTCAGGCAGGGTCCGACCCAGTACTTC
TRBV5-5	NA	14	NA	TRBJ2-2	CASSRYYSTGELFF	TGTGCCAGCAGCCGTTATTATAGCACCGGGGAGCTGTTTTTT
TRBV6-5	NA	15	TRBD1	TRBJ1-1	CASSYMGQGNTEAFF	TGTGCCAGCAGTTACATGGGACAGGGGAACACTGAAGCTTTCTTT
TRBV28	NA	15	NA	TRBJ1-5	CASSLSRGGNQPQHF	TGTGCCAGCAGTTTATCGAGGGGGGGAAATCAGCCCCAGCATTTT
TRBV6-5	NA	15	TRBD1	TRBJ1-4	CASRPQGAWSEKLFF	TGTGCCAGCAGACCACAGGGGGCTTGGAGTGAAAAACTGTTTTTT
TRBV2	NA	15	TRBD2	TRBJ2-1	CASNTLAGGQNEQFF	TGTGCCAGCAACACCCTAGCGGGAGGGCAGAATGAGCAGTTCTTC
TRBV9	once	16	TRBD2	TRBJ2-7	CASSVGGGTSGHEQYF	TGTGCCAGCAGCGTAGGCGGGGGGACTAGCGGGCACGAGCAGTACTTC
TRBV9	NA	18	NA	TRBJ2-6	CASSVTRGGPSGANVLTF	TGTGCCAGCAGCGTAACCAGAGGGGGACCCTCTGGGGCCAACGTCCTGACTTTC
TRBV7-6	NA	15	NA	TRBJ1-1	CASSLGANVNTEAFF	TGTGCCAGCAGCTTAGGGGCCAACGTGAACACTGAAGCTTTCTTT
TRBV27	NA	13	NA	TRBJ2-5	CASSWTVQETQYF	TGTGCCAGCAGTTGGACAGTCCAAGAGACCCAGTACTTC
TRBV29-1	NA	10	TRBD2	TRBJ2-1	CTGGNNEQFF	TGCACCGGGGGGAACAATGAGCAGTTCTTC
TRBV6-4	NA	15	TRBD1	TRBJ2-3	CASSARDRGTDTQYF	TGTGCCAGCAGTGCCCGGGACAGGGGCACAGATACGCAGTATTTT
TRBV5-1	NA	15	NA	TRBJ2-2	CASSLDTVNTGELFF	TGCGCCAGCAGCTTGGACACCGTGAACACCGGGGAGCTGTTTTTT
TRBV27	few	15	NA	TRBJ2-7	CASSFWAASSYEQYF	TGTGCCAGCAGTTTCTGGGCTGCGAGCTCCTACGAGCAGTACTTC